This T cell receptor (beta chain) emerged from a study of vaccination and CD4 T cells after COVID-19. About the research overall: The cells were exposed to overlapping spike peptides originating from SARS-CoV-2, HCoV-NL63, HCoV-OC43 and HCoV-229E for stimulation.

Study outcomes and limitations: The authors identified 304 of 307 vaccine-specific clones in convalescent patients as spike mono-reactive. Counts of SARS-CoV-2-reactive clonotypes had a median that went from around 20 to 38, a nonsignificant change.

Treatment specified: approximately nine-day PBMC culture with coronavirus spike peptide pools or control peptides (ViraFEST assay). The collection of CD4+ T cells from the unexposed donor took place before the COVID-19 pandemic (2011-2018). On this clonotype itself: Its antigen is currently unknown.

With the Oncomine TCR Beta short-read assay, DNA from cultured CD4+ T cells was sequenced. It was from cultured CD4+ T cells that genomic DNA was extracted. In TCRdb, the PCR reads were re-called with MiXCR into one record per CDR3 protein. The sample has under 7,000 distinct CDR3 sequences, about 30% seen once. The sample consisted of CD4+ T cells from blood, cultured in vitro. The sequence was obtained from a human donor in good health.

The CDR3 loop is CSAYAGTGGFRTDTQYF. CDR3 DNA sequence: TGCAGTGCCTACGCCGGGACAGGTGGATTTCGCACAGATACGCAGTATTTT. The chain combines TRBV20-1 with TRBJ2-3, with 8 nucleotides matching TRBD1. The CDR3 runs to 17 residues. Germline CDR1 DFQATT, CDR2 SNEGSKA (reference sequence). J was trimmed by 1 base and V by 6 bases; bases with no gene match: 15.